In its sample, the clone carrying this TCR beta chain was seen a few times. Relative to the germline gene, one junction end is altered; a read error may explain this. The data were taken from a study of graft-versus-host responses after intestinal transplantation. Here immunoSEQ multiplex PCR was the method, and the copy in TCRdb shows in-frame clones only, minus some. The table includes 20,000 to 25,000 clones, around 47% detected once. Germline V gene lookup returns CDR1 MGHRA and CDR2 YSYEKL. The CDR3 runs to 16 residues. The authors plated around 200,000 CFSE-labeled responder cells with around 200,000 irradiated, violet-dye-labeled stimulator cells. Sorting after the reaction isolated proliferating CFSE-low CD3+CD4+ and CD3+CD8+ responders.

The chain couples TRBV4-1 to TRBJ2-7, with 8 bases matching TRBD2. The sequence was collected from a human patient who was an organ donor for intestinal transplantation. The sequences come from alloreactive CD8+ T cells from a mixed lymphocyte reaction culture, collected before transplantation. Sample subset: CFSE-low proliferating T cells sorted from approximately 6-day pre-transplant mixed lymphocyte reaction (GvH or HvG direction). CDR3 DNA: TGTGCCAGCAGCCAAGAAAGAGCGGGAGAAGGCCACGAGCAGTACTTC. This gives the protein CASSQERAGEGHEQYF.